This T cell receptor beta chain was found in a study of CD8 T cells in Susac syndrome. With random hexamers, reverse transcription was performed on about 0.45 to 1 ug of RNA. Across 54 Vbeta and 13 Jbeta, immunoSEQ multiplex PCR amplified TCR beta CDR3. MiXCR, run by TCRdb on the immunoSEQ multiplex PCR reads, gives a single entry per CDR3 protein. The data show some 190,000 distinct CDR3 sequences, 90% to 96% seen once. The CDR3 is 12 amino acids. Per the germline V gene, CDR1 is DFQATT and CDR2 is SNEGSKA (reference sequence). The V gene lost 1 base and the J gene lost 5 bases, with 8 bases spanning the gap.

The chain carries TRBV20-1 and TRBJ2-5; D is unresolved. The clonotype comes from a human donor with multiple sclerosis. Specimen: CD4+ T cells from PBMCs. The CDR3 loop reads CSARGGTETQYF. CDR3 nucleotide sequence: TGCAGTGCTAGAGGGGGTACGGAGACCCAGTACTTC.